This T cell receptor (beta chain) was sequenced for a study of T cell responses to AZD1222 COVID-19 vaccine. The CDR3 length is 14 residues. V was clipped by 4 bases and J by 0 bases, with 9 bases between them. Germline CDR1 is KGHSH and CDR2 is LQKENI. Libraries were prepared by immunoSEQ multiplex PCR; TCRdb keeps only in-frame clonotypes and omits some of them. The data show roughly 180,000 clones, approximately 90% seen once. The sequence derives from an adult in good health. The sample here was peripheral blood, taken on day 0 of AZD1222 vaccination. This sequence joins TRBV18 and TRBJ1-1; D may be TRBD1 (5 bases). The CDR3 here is CASSRETVNTEAFF. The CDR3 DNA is TGTGCCAGCTCACGTGAGACAGTGAACACTGAAGCTTTCTTT.